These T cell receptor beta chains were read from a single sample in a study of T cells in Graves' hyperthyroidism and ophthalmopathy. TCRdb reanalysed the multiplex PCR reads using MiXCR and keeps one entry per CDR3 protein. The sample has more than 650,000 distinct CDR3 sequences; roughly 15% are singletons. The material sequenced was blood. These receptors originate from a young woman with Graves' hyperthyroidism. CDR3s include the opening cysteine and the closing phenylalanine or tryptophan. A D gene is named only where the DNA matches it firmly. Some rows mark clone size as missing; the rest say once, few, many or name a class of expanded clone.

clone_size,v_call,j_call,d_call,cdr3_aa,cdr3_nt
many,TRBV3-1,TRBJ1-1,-,CASSQGHRVLNTEAFF,TGTGCCAGCAGCCAAGGCCACAGGGTATTGAACACTGAAGCTTTCTTT
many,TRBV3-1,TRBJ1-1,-,CASSHTEAFF,TGTGCCAGCAGCCACACTGAAGCTTTCTTT
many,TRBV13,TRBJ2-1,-,CASSSVDGYNEQFF,TGTGCCAGCAGCTCCGTGGACGGGTACAATGAGCAGTTCTTC
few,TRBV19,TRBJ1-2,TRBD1,CASSIGTGSGDGYTF,TGTGCCAGTAGCATCGGGACAGGGAGTGGTGATGGCTACACCTTC
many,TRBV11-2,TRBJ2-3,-,CASSLGAADTQYF,TGTGCCAGCAGCCTAGGGGCGGCGGATACGCAGTATTTT
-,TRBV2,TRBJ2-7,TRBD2,CASSGGGPYEQYF,TGTGCCAGCAGTGGGGGGGGACCCTACGAGCAGTACTTC
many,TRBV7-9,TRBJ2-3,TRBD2,CASSAGTSGVDTQYF,TGTGCCAGCAGCGCAGGGACTAGCGGGGTTGATACGCAGTATTTT
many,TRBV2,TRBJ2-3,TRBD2,CASSGTSGYRTDTQYF,TGTGCCAGCAGTGGGACTAGCGGGTATCGCACAGATACGCAGTATTTT
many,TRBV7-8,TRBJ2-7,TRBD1,CASSPHRDRSYEQYF,TGTGCCAGCAGCCCCCACCGGGACAGATCCTACGAGCAGTACTTC
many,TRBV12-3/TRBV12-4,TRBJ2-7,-,CASSFRRPSEQYF,TGTGCCAGCAGTTTTAGAAGACCGTCCGAGCAGTACTTC
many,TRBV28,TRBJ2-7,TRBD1,CASSPFQGAHEQYF,TGTGCCAGCAGTCCTTTTCAGGGGGCCCACGAGCAGTACTTC
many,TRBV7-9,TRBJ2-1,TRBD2,CASSLSGLAAYTSSYNEQFF,TGTGCCAGCAGCTTGAGCGGACTAGCGGCCTATACTAGCTCCTACAATGAGCAGTTCTTC
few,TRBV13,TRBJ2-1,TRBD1,CASSLGLTTNRDRGYNEQFF,TGTGCCAGCAGCTTAGGCCTCACTACAAACCGGGACAGGGGCTACAATGAGCAGTTCTTC
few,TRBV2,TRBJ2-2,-,CASGRSARRPENTGELFF,TGTGCCAGCGGAAGGTCGGCACGGAGACCCGAGAACACCGGGGAGCTGTTTTTT
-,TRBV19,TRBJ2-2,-,CASTLPAKATGELFF,TGTGCCAGTACCCTGCCTGCCAAGGCCACCGGGGAGCTGTTTTTT
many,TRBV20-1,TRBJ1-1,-,CSAREARGRRNTEAFF,TGCAGTGCTAGAGAGGCCCGGGGGAGAAGGAACACTGAAGCTTTCTTT
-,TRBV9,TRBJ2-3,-,CASNRDPRSTDTQYF,TGTGCCAGCAACCGGGACCCCAGGAGCACAGATACGCAGTATTTT
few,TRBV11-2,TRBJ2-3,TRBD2,CASSPRIAGSSDTQYF,TGTGCCAGCAGCCCCCGGATAGCGGGATCCTCAGATACGCAGTATTTT
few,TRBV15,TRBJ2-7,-,CATSRVPGVEQYF,TGTGCCACCAGCAGAGTACCAGGGGTCGAGCAGTACTTC
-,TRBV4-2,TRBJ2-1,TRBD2,CASSPPGLVHEQFF,TGTGCCAGCAGCCCACCCGGACTAGTCCATGAGCAGTTCTTC
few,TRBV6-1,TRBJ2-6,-,CASNTGSGVLSGANVLTF,TGTGCCAGCAACACCGGGTCAGGGGTCCTATCCGGGGCCAACGTCCTGACTTTC
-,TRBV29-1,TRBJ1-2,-,CSSYGTGKSSGYTF,TGCAGCTCCTACGGAACAGGGAAATCGAGTGGCTACACCTTC
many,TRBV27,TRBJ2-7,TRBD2,CASSLSTSGTYEQYF,TGTGCCAGCAGTTTATCTACTAGCGGGACCTACGAGCAGTACTTC
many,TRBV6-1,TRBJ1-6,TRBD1,CASSPQDRGISPLHF,TGTGCCAGCAGTCCGCAGGACAGGGGTATTTCACCCCTCCACTTT
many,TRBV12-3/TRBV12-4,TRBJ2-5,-,CASSSRAGGAETQYF,TGTGCCAGCAGTTCCCGCGCAGGCGGAGCAGAGACCCAGTACTTC
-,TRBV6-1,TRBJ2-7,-,CAGGETGNEQYF,TGTGCCGGGGGTGAGACAGGCAACGAGCAGTACTTC
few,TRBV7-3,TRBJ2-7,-,CASSDRPGSSYEQYF,TGTGCCAGCAGCGATCGCCCGGGTAGCTCCTACGAGCAGTACTTC
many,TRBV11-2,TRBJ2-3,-,CASSHDPGSASTDTQYF,TGTGCCAGCAGCCACGACCCGGGCTCTGCTAGCACAGATACGCAGTATTTT
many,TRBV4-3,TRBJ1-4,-,CASSRRWGEAEKLFF,TGCGCCAGCAGCCGAAGATGGGGCGAGGCTGAAAAACTGTTTTTT
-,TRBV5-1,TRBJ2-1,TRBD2,CASRPGLAGGFNEQFF,TGCGCCAGCAGGCCAGGACTAGCGGGAGGGTTCAATGAGCAGTTCTTC
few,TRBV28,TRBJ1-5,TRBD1,CASNPGQSNQPQHF,TGTGCCAGCAACCCGGGACAGAGCAATCAGCCCCAGCATTTT
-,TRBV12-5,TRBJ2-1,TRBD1,CASGSQRTGDVNEQFF,TGTGCTAGTGGTTCCCAGAGGACAGGGGATGTCAATGAGCAGTTCTTC
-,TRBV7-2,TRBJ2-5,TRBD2,CASSPRTSGRSETQYF,TGTGCCAGCAGTCCACGGACTAGCGGGAGGTCAGAGACCCAGTACTTC
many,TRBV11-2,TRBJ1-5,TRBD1,CASSTTGGPNQPQHF,TGTGCCAGCAGCACGACAGGGGGGCCCAATCAGCCCCAGCATTTT
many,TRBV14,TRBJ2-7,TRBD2,CASSQWTSSDEQYF,TGTGCCAGCAGCCAGTGGACTAGCTCTGACGAGCAGTACTTC
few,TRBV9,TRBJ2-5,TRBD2,CASSELGGGLQETQYF,TGTGCCAGCAGCGAGCTGGGGGGGGGACTACAAGAGACCCAGTACTTC
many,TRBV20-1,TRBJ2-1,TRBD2,CSAPGLAKSPNEQFF,TGCAGTGCTCCTGGACTAGCAAAGTCCCCAAATGAGCAGTTCTTC
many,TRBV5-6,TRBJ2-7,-,CASIGSSDRLSEQYF,TGTGCCAGCATAGGATCCTCTGACCGACTCTCCGAGCAGTACTTC
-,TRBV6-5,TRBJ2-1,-,CASSYSRQSSYNEQFF,TGTGCCAGCAGTTACTCGAGACAGAGCTCCTACAATGAGCAGTTCTTC
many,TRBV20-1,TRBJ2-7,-,CSAREGIDYYEQYF,TGCAGTGCTAGAGAAGGGATAGATTACTACGAGCAGTACTTC
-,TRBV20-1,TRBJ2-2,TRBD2,CSAREGGAGVGTGELFF,TGCAGTGCTAGAGAGGGGGGTGCGGGAGTCGGGACCGGGGAGCTGTTTTTT
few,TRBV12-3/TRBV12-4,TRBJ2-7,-,CASSFLLKGAGAWYEQYF,TGTGCCAGCAGTTTTCTCCTAAAGGGGGCGGGAGCATGGTACGAGCAGTACTTC
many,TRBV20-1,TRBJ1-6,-,CSARGHAGSPLHF,TGCAGTGCTAGAGGCCATGCAGGTTCACCCCTCCACTTT
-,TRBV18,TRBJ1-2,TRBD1,CASARDRENGYTF,TGTGCCAGCGCCCGGGACAGGGAGAATGGCTACACCTTC
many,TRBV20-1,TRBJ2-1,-,CSASSEGAYNEQFF,TGCAGTGCTAGCTCCGAGGGAGCCTACAATGAGCAGTTCTTC
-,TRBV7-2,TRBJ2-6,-,CASNSMGAGSGANVLTF,TGTGCCAGCAACTCGATGGGGGCGGGCTCTGGGGCCAACGTCCTGACTTTC
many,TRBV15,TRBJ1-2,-,CATSSDRGFYGYTF,TGTGCCACCAGCTCTGATCGGGGGTTCTATGGCTACACCTTC
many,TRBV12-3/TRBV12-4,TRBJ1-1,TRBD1,CASSPRDRGTEAFF,TGTGCCAGCAGTCCCCGGGACAGGGGCACTGAAGCTTTCTTT
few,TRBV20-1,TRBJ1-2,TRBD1,CSAYQTGSYGYTF,TGCAGTGCTTACCAGACAGGGAGCTATGGCTACACCTTC
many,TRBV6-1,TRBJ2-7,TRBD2,CASSEAGGETSGIYEQYF,TGTGCCAGCAGTGAAGCGGGGGGAGAGACTAGCGGAATTTACGAGCAGTACTTC